This TCR beta chain was observed in a study of T cell repertoires in cytomegalovirus infection. TCRdb re-called the reads through MiXCR, storing one row per CDR3 protein. The sample consists of about 740,000 distinct CDR3 sequences, 35% of them appearing once. The CDR3 runs to 13 residues. CDR1 is MGHDK, CDR2 SYGVNS, per germline. The trim removed 9 bases at V and 4 bases at J, leaving 6 bases unmatched. The TCR was taken from a human donor in good health (CMV status not recorded). Some clones in this sample may be carry-over from other donors' samples. The sequencing input was PBMCs. This rearrangement joins TRBV25-1 to TRBJ1-2; 9 nucleotides line up with TRBD1. In DNA, the CDR3 is TGTGCCAGTACAGGGGGCTTTTCCTATGGCTACACCTTC. It yields the protein CASTGGFSYGYTF.